This T cell receptor beta chain emerged from a study of shared clonotypes between healthy human individuals. Study-wide background: The plates for each donor numbered three CD4 naive, three CD4 memory, two CD8 naive and one CD8 memory. Study-wide findings and caveats: Investigators expected sequencing depth to affect clonotype sharing among donors.

Terminally differentiated effector memory CD45RA+ cells were excluded by CCR7 positive selection of CD45RO-negative cells. Generated by immunoSEQ multiplex PCR, the TCRdb table keeps only in-frame clones and is missing some. The sample has about 800,000 clones; 90% to 98% are singletons. CDR1 is SSHAT and CDR2 is FNYEAQ in the germline V gene (reference sequence). CDR3 length: 15 residues. On this clone itself: Its antigen is still unknown. The junction departs from the called germline gene at one end, perhaps through a read error.

The chain couples TRBV7-7 to TRBJ2-6; possible D gene TRBD1, 6 bases. Sequencing input: naive CD8+ T cells sorted from blood. The clonotype was recovered from a man younger than 45 in good health. DNA for the CDR3: TGTGCTAGCAGCTCAGGGGACTCTGGGGCCAACGTCCTGACTTTC. It specifies CASSSGDSGANVLTF.